This passage covers 5 T cell receptor beta chains from one sample sequenced in a study of shared clonotypes between healthy human individuals. Sequencing used immunoSEQ multiplex PCR; TCRdb keeps in-frame clones, though not all of them. The sample includes 2 million to 2.5 million clones, 90% to 97% of them seen just once. The sequenced material came from naive CD4+ T cells sorted from blood. Sample subset: CD45RA+ positively selected. The source of these receptors is a man between 18 and 29 years old in good health.

The rearrangement joins TRBV10-1 to TRBJ2-7; 8 bases map to TRBD2. J gave up 1 base and V 3 bases, and 5 bases lay outside the gene matches. The CDR3 covers 15 residues. Germline CDR1 reads WNHNN; CDR2 reads SYGVQD (reference sequence). CDR3 coding DNA: TGCGCCAGCAGTGATCGGGCGGGGGGTTCCTACGAGCAGTACTTC. Translating gives CASSDRAGGSYEQYF.

The chain couples TRBV18 to TRBJ2-6; D may be TRBD1 (7 bases). Trimming pared 0 bases from V and 0 bases from J, leaving 15 bases between. CDR1 is KGHSH, CDR2 LQKENI, per germline. The CDR3 covers 19 residues. CDR3 coding DNA: TGTGCCAGCTCACCACCGGCACAGGGGACTTACTCTGGGGCCAACGTCCTGACTTTC. Encoded protein: CASSPPAQGTYSGANVLTF. Full variable domain (missing parts from reference TRBV18 and TRBJ2-6): NAGVMQNPRHLVRRRGQEARLRCSPMKGHSHVYWYRQLPEEGLKFMVYLQKENIIDESGMPKERFSAEFPKEGPSILRIQQVVRGDSAAYFCASSPPAQGTYSGANVLTFGAGSRLTVL.

As regards this clone: This sample includes further DNA sequences coding for the same CDR3. The chain recombines TRBV9 with TRBJ2-7; 8 nucleotides align to TRBD2. The CDR3 length is 14 residues. From germline, CDR1 is SGDLS and CDR2 YYNGEE. The junction had 4 bases not matched to a gene; V was cut back by 2 bases and J by 3 bases. This CDR3 is CASSVSGTSYEQYF. The CDR3 DNA reads TGTGCCAGCAGCGTCTCCGGGACTAGCTACGAGCAGTACTTC.

As to this clone: This sample includes further DNA sequences coding for the same CDR3. The chain has TRBV20-1 and TRBJ2-7; no reliable D call. The CDR3 has 11 residues. V shed 1 base and J shed 5 bases, with 6 bases lying between them. Germline CDR1 and CDR2: DFQATT and SNEGSKA (reference sequence). CDR3 nucleotide sequence: TGCAGTGCTAGAGTAAGGGACGAGCAGTACTTC. It encodes CSARVRDEQYF.

The CDR3 reads CASGSGKNIQYF. The CDR3 nucleotides are TGTGCCAGCGGGAGTGGGAAAAACATTCAGTACTTC. J is TRBJ2-4 and V is TRBV2; tentatively, D is TRBD2 (5 bases). Trimming shortened V by 8 bases and J by 4 bases, and 9 bases separated the two germline ends. The CDR3 spans 12 residues. Germline V CDR1 and CDR2: SNHLY, FYNNEI.